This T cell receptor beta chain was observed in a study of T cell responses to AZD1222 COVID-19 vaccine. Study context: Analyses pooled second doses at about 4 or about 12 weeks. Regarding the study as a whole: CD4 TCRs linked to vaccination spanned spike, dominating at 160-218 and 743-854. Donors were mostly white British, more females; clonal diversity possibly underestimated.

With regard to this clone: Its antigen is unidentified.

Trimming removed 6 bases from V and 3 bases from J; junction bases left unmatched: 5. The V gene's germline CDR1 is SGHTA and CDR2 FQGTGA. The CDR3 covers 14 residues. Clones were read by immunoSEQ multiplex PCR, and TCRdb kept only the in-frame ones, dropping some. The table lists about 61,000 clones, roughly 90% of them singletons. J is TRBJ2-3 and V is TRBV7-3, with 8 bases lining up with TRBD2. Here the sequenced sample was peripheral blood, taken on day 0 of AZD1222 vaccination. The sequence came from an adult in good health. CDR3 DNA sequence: TGTGCCAGCAGGAAAGCGGGGGCTACAGATACGCAGTATTTT. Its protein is CASRKAGATDTQYF.